The TCR beta chain under discussion was sequenced for a study of regulatory T cells in long-lasting Graves disease. Arm-PCR of CDR3 regions and iRepertoire HTBI primers were the basis on which TCR beta libraries were built. A single record per CDR3 protein comes from TCRdb applying MiXCR to the multiplex PCR reads. The data show around 250,000 distinct CDR3 sequences, with 20% to 25% seen just once and roughly 13% held by the top ten. Time point specified: newly diagnosed GD, antithyroid drugs for less than 3 months. Preparation of the TCR library used RNA extracted from PBMCs. The V end lost 7 bases, the J end lost 3 bases, and 16 bases lay between the germline ends. The CDR3 is 15 amino acids. Germline V lookup: CDR1 MNHEY, CDR2 SMNVEV (reference sequence). Findings of the study overall: Repertoires from persistent disease leaned toward TRBV28, TRBJ1-2 and TRBJ2-5. More public clonotypes were shared by persistent patients (around 2,600) than by new patients (approximately 1,000). Accuracy was perhaps lowered by the small sample size.

Many counts were recorded for this clonotype. Its antigen remains unidentified. The chain is built from TRBV27 and TRBJ1-5; D gene uncertain. Sequenced here: peripheral blood mononuclear cells (PBMCs), sampled at new diagnosis, from a patient treated with antithyroid drugs. This TCR was sampled from a female donor with Graves disease. CDR3 amino acids: CASKVSTYINQPQHF. The CDR3 DNA is TGTGCCAGCAAGGTGTCGACTTATATCAATCAGCCCCAGCATTTT.